Following are 15 T cell receptor beta chains from one sample sequenced in a study of T cells expressing NK-cell markers. From its re-call of the 5' RACE reads, TCRdb lists each CDR3 protein once, without DNA. The sample data list about 180,000 distinct CDR3 sequences. Material: blood T cells: a sorted CD56 or NKG2C T cell subset, CD4+ or CD8+ T cells, or bulk PBMC T cells (not recorded which). Receptors were obtained from a woman aged 18-70 years in good health.

V and J are TRBV2 and TRBJ2-3; TCRdb reports TRBD2, a call that lacks DNA to check it against. Germline V gene lookup returns CDR1 SNHLY and CDR2 FYNNEI. The CDR3 is 14 residues long. This chain's CDR3 is CASKFGDGPGTQYF.

The chain links TRBV20-1 to TRBJ2-2; as DNA is missing, the TRBD2 call by TCRdb cannot be tested. Germline loops: CDR1 DFQATT, CDR2 SNEGSKA (reference sequence). The CDR3 has 15 amino acids. CDR3 sequence reads: CSAPRAGVITGELFF.

The chain combines TRBV6-1 with TRBJ2-7; TCRdb proposes TRBD1, but this gene call is untestable without DNA. The length of the CDR3 is 14 residues. Germline-derived CDR1 and CDR2 are MNHNS and SASEGT. CDR3 region: CASRNQGTSYEQYF.

The chain combines TRBV7-9 with TRBJ2-7; TCRdb calls TRBD2, which cannot be checked without DNA. Germline V gene lookup returns CDR1 SEHNR and CDR2 FQNEAQ (reference sequence). The CDR3 is 13 residues long. This CDR3 reads CASSRGLKDEQYF.

The chain combines TRBV2 with TRBJ1-5; the TCRdb call, TRBD1, lacks DNA for checking. Germline V gene lookup returns CDR1 SNHLY and CDR2 FYNNEI. This CDR3 comprises 12 residues. CDR3: CASAGGDQPQHF.

V and J are TRBV5-1 and TRBJ1-6; TCRdb calls TRBD1, which cannot be checked without DNA. The CDR3 runs to 15 residues. The germline gives CDR1 SGHRS, CDR2 YFSETQ. The CDR3 is CASSDKPGTGSPLHF.

The chain uses TRBV12-3 or TRBV12-4 and TRBJ1-5; there is no DNA to check the TCRdb D call of TRBD1. The CDR3 is made up of 16 amino acids. Here the CDR3 reads CASSLIRQGANQPQHF.

This chain connects TRBV11-2 to TRBJ2-7; there is no DNA to check the TCRdb D call of TRBD2. The CDR3 is made up of 17 amino acids. Germline CDR1 reads SGHAT; CDR2 reads FQNNGV. This CDR3 reads CASSLGPTSGTSYEQYF.

This sequence joins TRBV20-1 and TRBJ2-3; the TCRdb D gene call, TRBD1, has no DNA to confirm it. This CDR3 spans 15 amino acids. Germline V CDR1 and CDR2: DFQATT, SNEGSKA (reference sequence). The CDR3 reads CSARILRGSTDTQYF.

The genes are TRBV5-1 and TRBJ2-5; TCRdb outputs TRBD1, but without DNA this stays unchecked. CDR3 size: 15 residues. From germline, CDR1 is SGHRS and CDR2 YFSETQ. The CDR3 sequence is CASSLGQGEYKTQYF. Full variable domain (rest looked up from reference TRBV5-1 and TRBJ2-5): KAGVTQTPRYLIKTRGQQVTLSCSPISGHRSVSWYQQTPGQGLQFLFEYFSETQRNKGNFPGRFSGRQFSNSRSEMNVSTLELGDSALYLCASSLGQGEYKTQYFGPGTRLLVL.

V gene TRBV30 combines with J gene TRBJ2-3; TCRdb indicates TRBD1, and absent DNA this call remains unverified. The CDR3 spans 15 residues. Looked up from germline, CDR1 is GTSNPN and CDR2 is SVGIG (reference sequence). This CDR3 is CASDQDSRSTDTQYF.

The rearrangement links TRBV30 to TRBJ1-6; as DNA is missing, the TRBD1 call by TCRdb cannot be tested. CDR1 GTSNPN and CDR2 SVGIG come from the germline V gene (reference sequence). CDR3 length: 14 residues. CDR3 region: CAWSVRDRNSPLHF. Looking up the rest from reference TRBV30 and TRBJ1-6 gives the full variable domain: SQTIHQWPATLVQPVGSPLSLECTVEGTSNPNLYWYRQAAGRGLQLLFYSVGIGQISSEVPQNLSASRPQDRQFILSSKKLLLSDSGFYLCAWSVRDRNSPLHFGNGTRLTVT.

The chain couples TRBV2 to TRBJ1-1; as DNA is missing, the TRBD1 call by TCRdb cannot be tested. Germline V gives CDR1 SNHLY, CDR2 FYNNEI. This CDR3 has 12 amino acids. The CDR3: CASTYPYTEAFF. The whole variable domain, remainder taken from reference TRBV2 and TRBJ1-1, is EPEVTQTPSHQVTQMGQEVILRCVPISNHLYFYWYRQILGQKVEFLVSFYNNEISEKSEIFDDQFSVERPDGSNFTLKIRSTKLEDSAMYFCASTYPYTEAFFGQGTRLTVV.

This rearrangement joins TRBV7-9 to TRBJ2-2; the TCRdb call, TRBD1, lacks DNA for checking. CDR3 length equals 14 residues. Germline V gene sequence: CDR1 SEHNR, CDR2 FQNEAQ (reference sequence). CDR3 sequence: CASSSQGADGELFF.

The V gene is TRBV18, the J gene TRBJ2-1. The CDR3 length is 16 residues. Germline V gives CDR1 KGHSH, CDR2 LQKENI. CDR3 region: CASSPTSRPSYNEQFF.